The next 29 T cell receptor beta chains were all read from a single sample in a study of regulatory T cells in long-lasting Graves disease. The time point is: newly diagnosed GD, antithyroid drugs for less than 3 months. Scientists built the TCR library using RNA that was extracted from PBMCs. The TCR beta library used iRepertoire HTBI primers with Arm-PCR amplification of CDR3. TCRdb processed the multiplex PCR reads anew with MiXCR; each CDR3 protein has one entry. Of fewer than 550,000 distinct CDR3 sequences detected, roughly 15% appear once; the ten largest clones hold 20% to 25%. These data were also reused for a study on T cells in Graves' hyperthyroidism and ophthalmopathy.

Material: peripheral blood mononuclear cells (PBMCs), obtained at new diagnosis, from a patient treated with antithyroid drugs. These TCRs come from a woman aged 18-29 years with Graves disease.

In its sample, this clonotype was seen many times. CDR3 residues: CSARSVDSYEQYF. CDR3 DNA: TGCAGTGCTAGGTCGGTCGATAGCTACGAGCAGTACTTC. This chain joins TRBV20-1 and TRBJ2-7; D is ambiguous. Between the trimmed V and J ends, which lost 3 bases and 3 bases, there was a span of 12 bases. CDR1 DFQATT and CDR2 SNEGSKA come from the germline V gene (reference sequence). This CDR3 has 13 amino acids.

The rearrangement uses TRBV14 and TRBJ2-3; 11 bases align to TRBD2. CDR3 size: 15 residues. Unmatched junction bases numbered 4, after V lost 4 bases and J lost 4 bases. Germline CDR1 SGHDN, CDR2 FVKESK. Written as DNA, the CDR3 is TGTGCCAGCAGCCTAGCGGGAGGGCTTCCAGATACGCAGTATTTT. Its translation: CASSLAGGLPDTQYF. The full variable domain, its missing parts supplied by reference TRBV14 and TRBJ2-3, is EAGVTQFPSHSVIEKGQTVTLRCDPISGHDNLYWYRRVMGKEIKFLLHFVKESKQDESGMPNNRFLAERTGGTYSTLKVQPAELEDSGVYFCASSLAGGLPDTQYFGPGTRLTVL.

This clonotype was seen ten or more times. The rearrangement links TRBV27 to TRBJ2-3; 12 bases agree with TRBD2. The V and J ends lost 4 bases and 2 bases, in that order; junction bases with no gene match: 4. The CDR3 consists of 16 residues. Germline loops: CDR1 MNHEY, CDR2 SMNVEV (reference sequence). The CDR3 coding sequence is TGTGCCAGCAGTTCTCTAGCGGGAGGGTACACAGATACGCAGTATTTT. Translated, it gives CASSSLAGGYTDTQYF.

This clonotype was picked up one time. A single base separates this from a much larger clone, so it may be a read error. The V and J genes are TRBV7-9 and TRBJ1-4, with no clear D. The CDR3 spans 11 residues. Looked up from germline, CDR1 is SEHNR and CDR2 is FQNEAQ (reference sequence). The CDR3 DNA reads TGTGCCAGCAGCAGGCTTGAAAAACTGTCTTTT. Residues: CASSRLEKLSF.

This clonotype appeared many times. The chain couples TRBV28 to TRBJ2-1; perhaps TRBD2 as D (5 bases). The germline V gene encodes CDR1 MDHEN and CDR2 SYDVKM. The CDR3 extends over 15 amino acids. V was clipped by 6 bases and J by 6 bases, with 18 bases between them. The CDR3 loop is CASSGYEGRINEQFF. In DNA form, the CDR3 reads TGTGCCAGCAGCGGGTATGAGGGCCGTATCAATGAGCAGTTCTTC.

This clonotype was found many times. CDR3 protein: CASSTGTPAYEQYF. For the CDR3, the DNA is TGTGCCAGCAGCACCGGGACCCCCGCCTACGAGCAGTACTTC. The rearrangement links TRBV13 to TRBJ2-7; D is tentatively TRBD1 or TRBD2 (5 bases each). The germline CDR1 and CDR2 sequences are PRHDT and FYEKMQ (reference sequence). CDR3 length equals 14 residues. The germline V and J ends were trimmed by 5 bases and 2 bases, with 13 bases remaining between them.

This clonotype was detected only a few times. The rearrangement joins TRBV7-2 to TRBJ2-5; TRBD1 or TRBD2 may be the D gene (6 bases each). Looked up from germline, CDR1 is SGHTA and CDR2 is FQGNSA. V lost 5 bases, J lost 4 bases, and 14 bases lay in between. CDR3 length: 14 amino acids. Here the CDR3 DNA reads TGTGCCAGCAGCCCAGGCAGGGGAGGAGAGACCCAGTACTTC. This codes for CASSPGRGGETQYF.

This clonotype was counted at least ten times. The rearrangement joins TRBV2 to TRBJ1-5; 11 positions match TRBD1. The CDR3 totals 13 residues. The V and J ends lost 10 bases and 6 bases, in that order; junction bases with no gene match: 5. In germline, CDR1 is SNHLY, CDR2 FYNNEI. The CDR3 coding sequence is TGTGCCATGGGACAGGGGGTCGGTCAGCCCCAGCATTTT. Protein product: CAMGQGVGQPQHF.

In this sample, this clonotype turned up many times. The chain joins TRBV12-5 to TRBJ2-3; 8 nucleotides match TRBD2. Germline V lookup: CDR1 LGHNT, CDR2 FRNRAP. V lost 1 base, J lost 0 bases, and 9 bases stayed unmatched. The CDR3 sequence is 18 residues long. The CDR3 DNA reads TGTGCTAGTGGTTTGGCATCCTGGACTAGCCCTAGCACAGATACGCAGTATTTT. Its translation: CASGLASWTSPSTDTQYF.

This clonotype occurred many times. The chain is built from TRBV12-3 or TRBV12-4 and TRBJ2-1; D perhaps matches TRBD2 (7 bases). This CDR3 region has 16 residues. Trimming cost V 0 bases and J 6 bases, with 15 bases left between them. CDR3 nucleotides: TGTGCCAGCAGTTTAGCCCACCGGAGGGGGGGCAATGAGCAGTTCTTC. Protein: CASSLAHRRGGNEQFF.

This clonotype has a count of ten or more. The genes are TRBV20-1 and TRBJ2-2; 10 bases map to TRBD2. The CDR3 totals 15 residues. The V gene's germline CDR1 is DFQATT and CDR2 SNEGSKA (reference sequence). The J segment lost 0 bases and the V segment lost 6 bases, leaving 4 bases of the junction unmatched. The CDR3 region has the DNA TGCAGTGCCCACGGACTAGCGGCGAACACCGGGGAGCTGTTTTTT. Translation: CSAHGLAANTGELFF.

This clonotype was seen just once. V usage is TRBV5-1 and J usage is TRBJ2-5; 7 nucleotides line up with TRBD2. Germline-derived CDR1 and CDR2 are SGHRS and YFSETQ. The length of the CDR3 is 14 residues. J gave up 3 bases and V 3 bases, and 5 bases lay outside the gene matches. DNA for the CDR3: TGCGCCAGCAGCTGGGGGGGGGTCAAAGAGACCCAGTACTTC. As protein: CASSWGGVKETQYF.

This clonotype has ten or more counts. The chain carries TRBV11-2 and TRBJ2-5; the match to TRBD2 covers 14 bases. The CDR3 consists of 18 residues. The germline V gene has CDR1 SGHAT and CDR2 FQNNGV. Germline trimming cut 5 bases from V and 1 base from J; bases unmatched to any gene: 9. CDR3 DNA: TGTGCCAGCAGCCCCTCAGGACTAGCGGGAGGTATCCAAGAGACCCAGTACTTC. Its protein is CASSPSGLAGGIQETQYF.

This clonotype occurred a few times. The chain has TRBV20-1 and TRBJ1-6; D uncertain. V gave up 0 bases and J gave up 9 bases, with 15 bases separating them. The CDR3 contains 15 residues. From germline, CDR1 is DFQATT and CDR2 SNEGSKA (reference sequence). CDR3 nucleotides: TGCAGTGCTAGAGATTCTGACACCACGGGTTCACCCCTCCACTTT. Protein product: CSARDSDTTGSPLHF.

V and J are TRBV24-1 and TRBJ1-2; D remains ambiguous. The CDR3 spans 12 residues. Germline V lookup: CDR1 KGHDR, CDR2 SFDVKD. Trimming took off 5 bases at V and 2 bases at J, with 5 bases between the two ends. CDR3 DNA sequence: TGTGCCACCAGTGCCGGAAACTATGGCTACACCTTC. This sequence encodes CATSAGNYGYTF.

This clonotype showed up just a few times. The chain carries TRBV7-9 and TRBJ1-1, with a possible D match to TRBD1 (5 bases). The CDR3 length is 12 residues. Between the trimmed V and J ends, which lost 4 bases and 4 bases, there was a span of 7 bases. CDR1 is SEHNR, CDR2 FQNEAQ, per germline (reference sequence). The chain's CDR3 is CASSWGSTEAFF. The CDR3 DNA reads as TGTGCCAGCAGCTGGGGGAGCACTGAAGCTTTCTTT. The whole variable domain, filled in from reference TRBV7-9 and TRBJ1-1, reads DTGVSQNPRHKITKRGQNVTFRCDPISEHNRLYWYRQTLGQGPEFLTYFQNEAQLEKSRLLSDRFSAERPKGSFSTLEIQRTEQGDSAMYLCASSWGSTEAFFGQGTRLTVV.

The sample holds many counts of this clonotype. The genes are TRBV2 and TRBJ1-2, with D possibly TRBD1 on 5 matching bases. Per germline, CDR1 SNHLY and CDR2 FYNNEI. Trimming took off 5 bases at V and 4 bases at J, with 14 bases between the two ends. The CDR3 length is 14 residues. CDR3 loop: CASSKGAESYGYTF. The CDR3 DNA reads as TGTGCCAGCAGTAAAGGGGCTGAATCCTATGGCTACACCTTC.

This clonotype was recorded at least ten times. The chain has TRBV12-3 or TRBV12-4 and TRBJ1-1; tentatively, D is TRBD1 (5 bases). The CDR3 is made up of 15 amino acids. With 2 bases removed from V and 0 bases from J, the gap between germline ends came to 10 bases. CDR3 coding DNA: TGTGCCAGCAGTTTAAGGGACGGTATGAACACTGAAGCTTTCTTT. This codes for CASSLRDGMNTEAFF.

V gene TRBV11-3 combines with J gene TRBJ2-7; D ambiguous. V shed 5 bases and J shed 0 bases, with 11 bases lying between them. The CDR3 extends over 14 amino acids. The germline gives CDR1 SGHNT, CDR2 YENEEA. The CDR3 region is CASSHSLSSYEQYF. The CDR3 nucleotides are TGTGCCAGCAGCCATAGCCTATCCTCCTACGAGCAGTACTTC. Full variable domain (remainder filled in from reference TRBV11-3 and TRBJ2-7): EAGVVQSPRYKIIEKKQPVAFWCNPISGHNTLYWYLQNLGQGPELLIRYENEEAVDDSQLPKDRFSAERLKGVDSTLKIQPAELGDSAVYLCASSHSLSSYEQYFGPGTRLTVT.

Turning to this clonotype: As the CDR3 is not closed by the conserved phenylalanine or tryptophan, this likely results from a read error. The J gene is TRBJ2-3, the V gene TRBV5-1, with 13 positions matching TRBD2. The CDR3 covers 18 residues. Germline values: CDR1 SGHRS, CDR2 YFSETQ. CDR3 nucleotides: TGCGCCAGCAGCTTCCCAACGAGGACTAGCGGGGGACCAGATAGGCAGTATGTT. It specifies CASSFPTRTSGGPDRQYV.

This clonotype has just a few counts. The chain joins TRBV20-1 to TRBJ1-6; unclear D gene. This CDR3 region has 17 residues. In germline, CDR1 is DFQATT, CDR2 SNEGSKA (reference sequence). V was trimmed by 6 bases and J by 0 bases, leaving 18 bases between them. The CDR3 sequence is CSAQTYGQSSYNSPLHF. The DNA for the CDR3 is TGCAGTGCGCAGACTTACGGCCAGAGCTCCTATAATTCACCCCTCCACTTT.

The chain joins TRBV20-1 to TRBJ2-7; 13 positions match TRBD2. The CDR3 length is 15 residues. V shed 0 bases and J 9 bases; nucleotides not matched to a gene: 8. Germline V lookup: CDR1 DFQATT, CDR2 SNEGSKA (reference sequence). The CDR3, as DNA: TGCAGTGCTAGAGACGGGACTAGCGGGACCGTCGGGCAGTACTTC. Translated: CSARDGTSGTVGQYF.

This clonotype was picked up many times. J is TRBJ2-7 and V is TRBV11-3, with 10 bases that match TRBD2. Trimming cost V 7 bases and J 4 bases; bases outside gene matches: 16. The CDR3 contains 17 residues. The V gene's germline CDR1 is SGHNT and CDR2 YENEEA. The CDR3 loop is CASTQLASGSAVYEQYF. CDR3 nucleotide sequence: TGTGCCAGCACCCAATTGGCTAGCGGGAGCGCAGTTTACGAGCAGTACTTC.

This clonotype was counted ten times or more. The CDR3 coding sequence is TGTGCCAGCAACCCCCGCCTCGGCCCTTCCTACGAGCAGTACTTC. This translates into CASNPRLGPSYEQYF. The genes are TRBV28 and TRBJ2-7; D gene ambiguous. Trimming took off 7 bases at V and 1 base at J, with 17 bases between the two ends. Germline V gene data show CDR1 as MDHEN and CDR2 as SYDVKM. The CDR3 runs to 15 residues. Combining the CDR3 with reference TRBV28 and TRBJ2-7 gives the whole variable domain DVKVTQSSRYLVKRTGEKVFLECVQDMDHENMFWYRQDPGLGLRLIYFSYDVKMKEKGDIPEGYSVSREKKERFSLILESASTNQTSMYLCASNPRLGPSYEQYFGPGTRLTVT.

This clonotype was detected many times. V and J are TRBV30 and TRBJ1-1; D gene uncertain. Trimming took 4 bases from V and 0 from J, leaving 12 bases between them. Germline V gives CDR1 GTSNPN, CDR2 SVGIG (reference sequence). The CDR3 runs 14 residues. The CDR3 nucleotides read TGTGCCTGGAATGTGGGTCCTATGAACACTGAAGCTTTCTTT. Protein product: CAWNVGPMNTEAFF.

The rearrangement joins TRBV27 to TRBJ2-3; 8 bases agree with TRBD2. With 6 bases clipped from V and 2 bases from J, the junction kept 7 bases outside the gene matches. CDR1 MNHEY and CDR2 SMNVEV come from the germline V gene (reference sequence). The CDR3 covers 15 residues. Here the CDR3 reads CASSPGLGSTDTQYF. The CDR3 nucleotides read TGTGCCAGCAGCCCGGGACTAGGATCCACAGATACGCAGTATTTT.

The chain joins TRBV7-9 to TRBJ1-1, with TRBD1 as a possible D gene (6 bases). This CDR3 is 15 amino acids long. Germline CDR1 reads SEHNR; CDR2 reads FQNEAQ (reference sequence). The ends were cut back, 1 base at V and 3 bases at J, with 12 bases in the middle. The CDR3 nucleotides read TGTGCCAGCAGCTTAGGCGGGGGCGCATACACTGAAGCTTTCTTT. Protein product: CASSLGGGAYTEAFF.

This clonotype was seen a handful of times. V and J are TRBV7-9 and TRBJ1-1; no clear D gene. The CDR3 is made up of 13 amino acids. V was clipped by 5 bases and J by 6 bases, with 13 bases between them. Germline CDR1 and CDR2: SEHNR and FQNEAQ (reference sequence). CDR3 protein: CASSNDNYSEAFF. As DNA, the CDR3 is TGTGCCAGCAGCAACGACAATTACTCTGAAGCTTTCTTT.

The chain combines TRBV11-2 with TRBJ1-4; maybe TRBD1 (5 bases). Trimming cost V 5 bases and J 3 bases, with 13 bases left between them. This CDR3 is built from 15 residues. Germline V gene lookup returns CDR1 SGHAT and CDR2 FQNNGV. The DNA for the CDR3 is TGTGCCAGCAGCCCCGCAGGGAGAGCTAATGAAAAACTGTTTTTT. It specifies CASSPAGRANEKLFF.